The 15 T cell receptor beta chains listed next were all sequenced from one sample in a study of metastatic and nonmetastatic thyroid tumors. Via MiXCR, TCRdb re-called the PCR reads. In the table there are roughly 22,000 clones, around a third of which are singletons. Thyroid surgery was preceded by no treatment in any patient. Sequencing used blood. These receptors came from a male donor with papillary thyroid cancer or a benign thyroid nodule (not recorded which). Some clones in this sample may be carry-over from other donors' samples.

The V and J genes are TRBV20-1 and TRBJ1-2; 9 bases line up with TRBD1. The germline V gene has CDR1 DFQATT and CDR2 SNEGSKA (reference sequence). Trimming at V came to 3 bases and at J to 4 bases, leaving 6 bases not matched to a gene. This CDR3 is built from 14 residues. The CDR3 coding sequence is TGCAGTGCTAGCCTACCGGGACAGGGCTATGGCTACACCTTC. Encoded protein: CSASLPGQGYGYTF.

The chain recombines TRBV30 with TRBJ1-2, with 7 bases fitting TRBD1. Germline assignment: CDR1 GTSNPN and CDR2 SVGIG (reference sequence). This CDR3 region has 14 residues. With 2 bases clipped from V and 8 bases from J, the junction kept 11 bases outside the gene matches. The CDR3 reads CAWSPPRDSAGYTF. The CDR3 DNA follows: TGTGCCTGGAGTCCCCCGAGGGACAGTGCCGGCTACACCTTC.

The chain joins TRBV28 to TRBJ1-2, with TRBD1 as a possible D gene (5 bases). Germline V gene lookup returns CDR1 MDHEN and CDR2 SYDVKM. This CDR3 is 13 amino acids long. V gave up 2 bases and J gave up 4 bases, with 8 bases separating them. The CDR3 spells CASSLARAYGYTF. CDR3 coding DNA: TGTGCCAGCAGTTTAGCCAGGGCCTATGGCTACACCTTC.

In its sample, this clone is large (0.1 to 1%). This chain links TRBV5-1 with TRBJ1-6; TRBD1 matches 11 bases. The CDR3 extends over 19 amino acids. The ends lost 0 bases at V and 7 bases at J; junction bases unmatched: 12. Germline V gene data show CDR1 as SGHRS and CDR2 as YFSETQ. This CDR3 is CASSLGMPGTGGRNSPLHF. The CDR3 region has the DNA TGCGCCAGCAGCTTGGGTATGCCCGGGACAGGGGGTAGAAATTCACCCCTCCACTTT.

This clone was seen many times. The CDR3 DNA sequence: TGTGCCAGCAGCCAGCGGGGGGTAGCGGGAACAGATACGCAGTATTTT. This translates into CASSQRGVAGTDTQYF. The J gene is TRBJ2-3, the V gene TRBV5-6; 9 bases fit TRBD2. V gave up 4 bases and J gave up 3 bases; unmatched junction bases: 9. Germline CDR1 reads SGHDT; CDR2 reads YYEEEE. The CDR3 is 16 residues long. Full variable domain (missing parts from reference TRBV5-6 and TRBJ2-3): DAGVTQSPTHLIKTRGQQVTLRCSPKSGHDTVSWYQQALGQGPQFIFQYYEEEERQRGNFPDRFSGHQFPNYSSELNVNALLLGDSALYLCASSQRGVAGTDTQYFGPGTRLTVL.

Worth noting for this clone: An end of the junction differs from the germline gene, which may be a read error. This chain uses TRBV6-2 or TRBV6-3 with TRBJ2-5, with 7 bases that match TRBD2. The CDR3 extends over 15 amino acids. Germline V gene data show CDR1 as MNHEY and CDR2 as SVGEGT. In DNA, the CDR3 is TGTGCCGGCAGTTACTCGCGGCGAGAGGGAGGGACCCACTACTTC. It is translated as CAGSYSRREGGTHYF.

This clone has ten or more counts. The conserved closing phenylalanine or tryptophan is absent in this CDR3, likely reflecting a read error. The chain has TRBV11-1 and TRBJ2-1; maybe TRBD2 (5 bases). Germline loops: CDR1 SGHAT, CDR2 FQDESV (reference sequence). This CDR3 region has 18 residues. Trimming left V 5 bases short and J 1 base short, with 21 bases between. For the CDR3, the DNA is TGTGCCAGCAGCCCTACATCGGGGTCCCGCCCTTCCTACAATGAGCAGTTCGTC. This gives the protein CASSPTSGSRPSYNEQFV.

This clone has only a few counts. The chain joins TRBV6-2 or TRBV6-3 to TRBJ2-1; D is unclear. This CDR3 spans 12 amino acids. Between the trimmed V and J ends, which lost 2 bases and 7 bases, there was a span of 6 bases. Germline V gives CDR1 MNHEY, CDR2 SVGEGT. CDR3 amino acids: CASSYKMNEQFF. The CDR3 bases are TGTGCCAGCAGTTACAAAATGAATGAGCAGTTCTTC.

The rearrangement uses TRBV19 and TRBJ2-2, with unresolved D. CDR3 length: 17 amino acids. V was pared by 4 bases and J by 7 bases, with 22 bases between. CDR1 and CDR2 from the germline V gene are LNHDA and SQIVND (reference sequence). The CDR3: CASSTLIERYSNGELFF. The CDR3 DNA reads TGTGCCAGTAGTACCCTCATCGAACGGTATTCTAACGGGGAGCTGTTTTTT.

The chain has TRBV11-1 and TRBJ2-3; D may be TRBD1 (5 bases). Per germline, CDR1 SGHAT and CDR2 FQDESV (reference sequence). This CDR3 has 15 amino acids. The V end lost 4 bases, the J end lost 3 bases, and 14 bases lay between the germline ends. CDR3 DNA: TGTGCCAGCAGCTCCTCCCCAAGGGGAACAGATACGCAGTATTTT. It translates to CASSSSPRGTDTQYF.

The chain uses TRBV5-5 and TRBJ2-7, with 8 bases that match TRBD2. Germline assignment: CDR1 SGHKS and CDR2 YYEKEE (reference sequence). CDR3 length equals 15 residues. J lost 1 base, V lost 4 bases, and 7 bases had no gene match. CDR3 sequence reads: CASSPWTSISYEQYF. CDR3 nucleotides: TGTGCCAGCAGCCCGTGGACTAGCATATCCTACGAGCAGTACTTC.

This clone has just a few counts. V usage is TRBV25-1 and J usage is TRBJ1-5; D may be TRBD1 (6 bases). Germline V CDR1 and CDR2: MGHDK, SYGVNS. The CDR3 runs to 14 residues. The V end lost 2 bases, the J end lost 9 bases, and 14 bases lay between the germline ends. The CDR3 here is CASSEGQTFWPQHF. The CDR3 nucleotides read TGTGCCAGCAGTGAAGGACAGACATTCTGGCCCCAGCATTTT.

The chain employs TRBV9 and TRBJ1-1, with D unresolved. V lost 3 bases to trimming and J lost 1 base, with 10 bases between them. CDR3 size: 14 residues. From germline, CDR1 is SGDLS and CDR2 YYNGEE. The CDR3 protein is CASSAGGENTEAFF. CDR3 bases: TGTGCCAGCAGCGCAGGAGGAGAGAACACTGAAGCTTTCTTT.

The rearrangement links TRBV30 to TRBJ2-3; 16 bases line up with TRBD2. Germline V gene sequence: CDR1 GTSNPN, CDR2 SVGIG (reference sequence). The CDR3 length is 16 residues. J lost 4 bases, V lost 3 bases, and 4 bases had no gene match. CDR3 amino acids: CAWSSGLAGGPDTQYF. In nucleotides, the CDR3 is TGTGCCTGGAGCTCGGGACTAGCGGGGGGGCCAGATACGCAGTATTTT. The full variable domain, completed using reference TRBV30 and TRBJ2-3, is SQTIHQWPATLVQPVGSPLSLECTVEGTSNPNLYWYRQAAGRGLQLLFYSVGIGQISSEVPQNLSASRPQDRQFILSSKKLLLSDSGFYLCAWSSGLAGGPDTQYFGPGTRLTVL.

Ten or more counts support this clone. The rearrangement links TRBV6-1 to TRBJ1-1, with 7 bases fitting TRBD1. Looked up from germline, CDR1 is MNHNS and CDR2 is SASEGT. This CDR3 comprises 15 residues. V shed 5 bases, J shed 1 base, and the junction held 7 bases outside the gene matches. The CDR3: CASSRRDRWNTEAFF. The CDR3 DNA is TGTGCCAGCAGTCGCCGGGACAGATGGAACACTGAAGCTTTCTTT.